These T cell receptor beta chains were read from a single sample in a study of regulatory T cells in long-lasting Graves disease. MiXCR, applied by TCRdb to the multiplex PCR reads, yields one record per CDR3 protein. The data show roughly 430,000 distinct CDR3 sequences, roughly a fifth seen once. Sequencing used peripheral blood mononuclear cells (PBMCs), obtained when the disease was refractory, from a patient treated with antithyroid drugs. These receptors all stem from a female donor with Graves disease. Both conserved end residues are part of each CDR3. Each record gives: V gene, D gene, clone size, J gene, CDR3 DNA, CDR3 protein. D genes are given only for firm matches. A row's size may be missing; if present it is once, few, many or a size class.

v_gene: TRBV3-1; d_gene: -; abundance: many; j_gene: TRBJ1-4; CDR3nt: TGTGCCAGCAGCCAAGACCCGGGTAGAAATGAAAAACTGTTTTTT; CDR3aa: CASSQDPGRNEKLFF
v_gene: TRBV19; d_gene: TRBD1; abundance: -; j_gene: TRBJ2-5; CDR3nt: TGTGCCAGTAGTATACTCGGACAGGGGGCTGGAGAGACCCAGTACTTC; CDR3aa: CASSILGQGAGETQYF
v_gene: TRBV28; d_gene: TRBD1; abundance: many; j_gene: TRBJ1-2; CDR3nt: TGTGCCAGCAGTTTAACCGGGACAGCGAACTATGGCTACACCTTC; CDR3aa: CASSLTGTANYGYTF
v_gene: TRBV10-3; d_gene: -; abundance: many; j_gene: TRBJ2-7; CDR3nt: TGTGCCATCAGTGAGTCTTGGGAAGAGCAGTACTTC; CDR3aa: CAISESWEEQYF
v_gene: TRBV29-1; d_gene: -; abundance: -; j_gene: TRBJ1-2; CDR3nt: TGCAGCGTTGGGAACAGCCGGAATGGCTACACCTTC; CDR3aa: CSVGNSRNGYTF
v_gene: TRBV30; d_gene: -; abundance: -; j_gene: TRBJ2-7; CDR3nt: TGTGCCTGGAGTGTATGGATGGTGCCAGGAATTCGCCGCGGCTCCTACGAGCAGTACTTC; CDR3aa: CAWSVWMVPGIRRGSYEQYF
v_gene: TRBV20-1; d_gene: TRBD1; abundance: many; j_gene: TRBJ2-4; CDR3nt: TGCAGTGCTAGGCCAGGGGGCGGAGAGATTCAGTACTTC; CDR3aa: CSARPGGGEIQYF
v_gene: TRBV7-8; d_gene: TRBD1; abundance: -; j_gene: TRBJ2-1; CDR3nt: TGTGCCAGCAGCGCCAGTCTGGGACAGTCCTACAATGAGCAGTTCTTC; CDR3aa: CASSASLGQSYNEQFF
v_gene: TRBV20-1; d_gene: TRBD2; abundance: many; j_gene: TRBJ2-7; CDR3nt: TGCAGTGCTTACTCCGGGACTAGCTCCTACGAGCAGTACTTC; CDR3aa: CSAYSGTSSYEQYF
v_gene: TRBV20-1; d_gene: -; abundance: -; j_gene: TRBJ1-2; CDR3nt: TGCAGTGCTTTTCGACAGACCACTAACTATGGCTACACCTTC; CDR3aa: CSAFRQTTNYGYTF
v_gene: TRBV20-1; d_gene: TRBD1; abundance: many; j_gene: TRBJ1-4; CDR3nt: TGCAGTGCTACGACAGGGGGGAATGAAAAACTGTTTTTT; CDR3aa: CSATTGGNEKLFF
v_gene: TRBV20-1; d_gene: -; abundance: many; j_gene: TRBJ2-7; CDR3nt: TGCAGTGCTGCCTCCCAGGGCTACGAGCAGTACTTC; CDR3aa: CSAASQGYEQYF
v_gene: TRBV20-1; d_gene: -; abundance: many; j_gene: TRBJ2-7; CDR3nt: TGCAGTGCTACTGTCCGGGATCGACTACGGTACGAGCAGTACTTC; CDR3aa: CSATVRDRLRYEQYF
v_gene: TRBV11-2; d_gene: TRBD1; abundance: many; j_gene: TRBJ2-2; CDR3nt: TGTGCCAGCTCCTCCTGGACAGGGGGCGATTCCGGGGAGCTGTTTTTT; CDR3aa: CASSSWTGGDSGELFF
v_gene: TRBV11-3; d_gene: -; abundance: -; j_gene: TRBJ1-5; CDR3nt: TGTGCCAGCAGTACCGACAGCCTTGGGCAGCCCCAGCATTTT; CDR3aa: CASSTDSLGQPQHF
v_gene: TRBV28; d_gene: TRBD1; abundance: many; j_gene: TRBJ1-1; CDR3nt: TGTGCCAGCAGCTCACAGGGGCCCCGCCCGGCTTTCTTT; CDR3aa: CASSSQGPRPAFF
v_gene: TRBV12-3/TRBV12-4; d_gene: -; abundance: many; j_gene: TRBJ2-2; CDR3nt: TGTGCCAGCACCTTGACAGGACAACTCACCGGGGAGCTGTTTTTT; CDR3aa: CASTLTGQLTGELFF
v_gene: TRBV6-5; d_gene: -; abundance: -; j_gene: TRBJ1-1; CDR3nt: TGTGCCAGCAGTTACCATCAGGGTCTTCCTGAAGCTTTCTTT; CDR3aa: CASSYHQGLPEAFF
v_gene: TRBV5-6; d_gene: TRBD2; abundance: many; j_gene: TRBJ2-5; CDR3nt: TGTGCCAGCAGCGGGGAACTAGCGGGATTCGAAGAGACCCAGTACTTC; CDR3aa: CASSGELAGFEETQYF
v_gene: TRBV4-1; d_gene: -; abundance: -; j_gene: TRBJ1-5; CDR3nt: TGCGCCAGCAGCCTCTTCCGGGAATATAGCAATCAGCCCCAGCATTTT; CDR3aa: CASSLFREYSNQPQHF
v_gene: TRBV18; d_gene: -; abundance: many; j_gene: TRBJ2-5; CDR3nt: TGTGCCAGCTCACCCCCCGGGAATAAAGAGACCCAGTACTTC; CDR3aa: CASSPPGNKETQYF
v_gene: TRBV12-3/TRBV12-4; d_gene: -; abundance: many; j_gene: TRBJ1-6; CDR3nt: TGTGCCAGCAGTTCCAACCGGGGGTCCAGGGCTTCACCCCTCCACTTT; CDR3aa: CASSSNRGSRASPLHF
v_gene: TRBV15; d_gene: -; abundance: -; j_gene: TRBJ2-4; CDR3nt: TGTGCCACCAGCAGCAATTATTACTGGGCCTCGGGAGCCAAAAACATTCAGTACTTC; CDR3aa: CATSSNYYWASGAKNIQYF
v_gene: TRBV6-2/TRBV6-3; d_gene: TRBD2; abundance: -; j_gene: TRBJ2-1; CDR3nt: TGTGCCAGCAGACGGGGGGTCTCCTACAATGAGCAGTTCTTC; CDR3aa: CASRRGVSYNEQFF
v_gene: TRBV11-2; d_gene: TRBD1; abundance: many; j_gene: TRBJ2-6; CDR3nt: TGTGCCAGCAGCTTAGGGACAGGGGACTCTGGGGCCAACGTCCTGACTTTC; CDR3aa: CASSLGTGDSGANVLTF
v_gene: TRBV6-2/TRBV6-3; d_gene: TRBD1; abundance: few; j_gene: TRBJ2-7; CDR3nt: TGTGCCAGCAGTGACAGGGGGCTCGAGCAGTACTTC; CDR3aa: CASSDRGLEQYF
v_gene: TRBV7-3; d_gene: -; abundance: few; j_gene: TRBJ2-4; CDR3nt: TGTGCCAGCAGCCCTGGGCCAGCAAACGTAAACATTCAGTACTTC; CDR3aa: CASSPGPANVNIQYF
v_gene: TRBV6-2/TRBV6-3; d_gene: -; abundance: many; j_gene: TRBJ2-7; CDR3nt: TGTGCCAGCAGTTATAATTCCCCAGACGAGCAGTACTTC; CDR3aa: CASSYNSPDEQYF
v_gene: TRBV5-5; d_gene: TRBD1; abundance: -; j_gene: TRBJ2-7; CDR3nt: TGTGCCAGCAGCTTGGAGACAGGGGGCAGCGAGCAGTACTTC; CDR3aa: CASSLETGGSEQYF
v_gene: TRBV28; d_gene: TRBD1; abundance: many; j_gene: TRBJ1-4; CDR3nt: TGTGCCAGCAGTTTTTGGGACAGTTCAACTAATGAAAAACTGTTTTTT; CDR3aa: CASSFWDSSTNEKLFF
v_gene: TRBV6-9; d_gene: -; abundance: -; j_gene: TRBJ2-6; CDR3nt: TGTGCCAGCAGTTCTGAACGGATTTCTGGGGCCAACGTCCTGACTTTC; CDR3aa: CASSSERISGANVLTF
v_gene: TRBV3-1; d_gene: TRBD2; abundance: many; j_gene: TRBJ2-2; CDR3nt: TGTGCCAGCAGCCTGACTAGCGGGAACACCGGGGAGCTGTTTTTT; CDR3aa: CASSLTSGNTGELFF
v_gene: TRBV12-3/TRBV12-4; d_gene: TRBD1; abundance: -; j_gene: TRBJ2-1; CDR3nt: TGTGCCAGCAGTTCTCGGACAGGGAGCTCCTACAATGAGCAGTTCTTC; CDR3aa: CASSSRTGSSYNEQFF
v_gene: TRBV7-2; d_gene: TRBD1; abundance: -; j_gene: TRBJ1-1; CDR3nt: TGTGCCAGCAGCAAAATCTCAGGGGGCGTAACTGAAGCTTTCTTT; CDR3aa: CASSKISGGVTEAFF
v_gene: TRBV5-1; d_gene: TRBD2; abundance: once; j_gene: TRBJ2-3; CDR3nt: TGCGCCAGCAGCTTTGGGGGAGGGGATGCCGCAGATACGCAGTATTTT; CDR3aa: CASSFGGGDAADTQYF
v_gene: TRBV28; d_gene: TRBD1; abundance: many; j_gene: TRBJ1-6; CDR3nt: TGTGCCAGCAGTTTACCGGGACAGACCGATTCACCCCTCCACTTT; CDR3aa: CASSLPGQTDSPLHF
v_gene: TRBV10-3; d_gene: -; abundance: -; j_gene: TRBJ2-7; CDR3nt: TGTGCCATCAGAACCACAGAGAAGTACGAGCAGTACTTC; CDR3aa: CAIRTTEKYEQYF
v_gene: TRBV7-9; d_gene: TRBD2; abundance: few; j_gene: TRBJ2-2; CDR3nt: TGTGCCAGCATTAGCGGGGAGAACACCGGGGAGCTGTTTTTT; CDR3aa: CASISGENTGELFF
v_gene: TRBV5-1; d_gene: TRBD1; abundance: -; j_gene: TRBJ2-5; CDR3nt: TGCGCCAGCAGCTCCGGACAGGGGTCATACGAGACCCAGTACTTC; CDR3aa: CASSSGQGSYETQYF
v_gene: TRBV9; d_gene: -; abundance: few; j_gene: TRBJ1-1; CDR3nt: TGTGCCAGCAGCGTAGGGCTAGGGGTGACTGAAGCTTTCTTT; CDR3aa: CASSVGLGVTEAFF
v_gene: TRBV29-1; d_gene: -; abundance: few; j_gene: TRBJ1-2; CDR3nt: TGCAGCGTTATTGACGGAACGGGCTATGGCTACACCTTC; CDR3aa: CSVIDGTGYGYTF
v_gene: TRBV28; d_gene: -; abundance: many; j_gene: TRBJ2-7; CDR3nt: TGTGCCAGCAGTTCGAATGGAAGCCCGCTCCTCTCCTACGAGCAGTACTTC; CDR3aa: CASSSNGSPLLSYEQYF
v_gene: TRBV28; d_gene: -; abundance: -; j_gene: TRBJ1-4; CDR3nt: TGTGCCAGCAGTCCTCCCCGGGACCGGAACCTTGAAAAACTGTTTTTT; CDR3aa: CASSPPRDRNLEKLFF
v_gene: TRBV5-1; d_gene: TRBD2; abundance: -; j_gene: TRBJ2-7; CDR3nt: TGCGCCAGCAGTTACACTAGCGGGGATCCCTACGAGCAGTACTTC; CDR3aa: CASSYTSGDPYEQYF
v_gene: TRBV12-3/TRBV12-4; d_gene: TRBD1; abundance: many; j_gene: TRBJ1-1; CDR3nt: TGTGCCAGCAGTTCCACGACAGGGGTCACTGAAGCTTTCTTT; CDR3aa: CASSSTTGVTEAFF
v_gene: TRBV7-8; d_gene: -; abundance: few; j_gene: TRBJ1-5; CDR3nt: TGTGCCAGCAGCACGACAGTTGGTGGGCAGCCCCAGCATTTT; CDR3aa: CASSTTVGGQPQHF
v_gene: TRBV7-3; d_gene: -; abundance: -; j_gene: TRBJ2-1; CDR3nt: TGTGCCAGCAGTTCGCCGGGACCCTACAATGAGCAGTTCTTC; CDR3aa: CASSSPGPYNEQFF